This T cell receptor beta chain comes out of a study of blood T cell repertoires in COVID-19. Study as a whole: COVID-19 samples, acute and convalescent, were from the United States, Italy and Spain. PBMCs, B-cell-depleted T cells, or T cells were the source of the cDNA or gDNA that made up the material.

The CDR3 is 12 amino acids. Trimming pared 2 bases from V and 7 bases from J, leaving 5 bases between. Data came from immunoSEQ multiplex PCR; TCRdb stores just in-frame clones and leaves some out. The sample includes fewer than 250,000 clones, about nine tenths of them seen just once. The sequencing input was peripheral blood. The receptor comes from a woman aged 70-85 years with acute or convalescent COVID-19. The chain combines TRBV23-1 with TRBJ2-2; D unclear. TRBV23-1 is treated as an ORF (open reading frame) with a function not yet certain. CDR3 bases: TGCGCCAGCAGTCAAGAGGTCGGGGAGCTGTTTTTT. Translation: CASSQEVGELFF.